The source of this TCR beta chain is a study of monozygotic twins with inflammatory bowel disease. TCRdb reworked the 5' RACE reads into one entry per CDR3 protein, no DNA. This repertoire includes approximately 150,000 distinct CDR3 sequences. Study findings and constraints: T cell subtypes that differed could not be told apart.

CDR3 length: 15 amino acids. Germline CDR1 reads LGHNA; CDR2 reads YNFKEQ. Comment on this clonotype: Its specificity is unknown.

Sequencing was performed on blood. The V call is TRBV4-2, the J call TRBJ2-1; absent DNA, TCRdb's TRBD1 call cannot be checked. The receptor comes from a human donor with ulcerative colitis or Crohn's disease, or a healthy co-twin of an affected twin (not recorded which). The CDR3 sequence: CASQNGGAARTEQFF.